These 13 T cell receptor beta chains share one sample of origin, sequenced in a study of T cell repertoires in cytomegalovirus infection. TCRdb ran MiXCR on the reads and lists one entry per CDR3 protein. The sample has some 590,000 distinct CDR3 sequences, 35% to 50% seen once; the top ten hold around 48%. No antigen has been assigned to these receptors. Sequencing was performed on cultured PBMCs, taken from culture after CMV antigen stimulation. The origin of the receptors is a human donor in good health (CMV status not recorded). Some clones in this sample may be carry-over from other donors' samples.

The chain recombines TRBV7-3 with TRBJ1-5; D unclear. Trimming removed 5 bases at V and 1 base at J, with 9 bases between. This CDR3 contains 14 residues. The germline gives CDR1 SGHTA, CDR2 FQGTGA. CDR3 in amino acids: CASSLGWSNQPQHF. As DNA, the CDR3 is TGTGCCAGCAGCCTCGGTTGGAGCAATCAGCCCCAGCATTTT.

The genes are TRBV5-6 and TRBJ1-1; D is ambiguous. Germline assignment: CDR1 SGHDT and CDR2 YYEEEE. This CDR3 contains 14 residues. The V gene lost 3 bases and the J gene lost 5 bases, with 14 bases spanning the gap. The CDR3 nucleotides read TGTGCCAGCAGCTATGGAGTTTCCGGGACTGAAGCTTTCTTT. As protein: CASSYGVSGTEAFF.

The J gene is TRBJ1-5, the V gene TRBV7-8; D unresolved. V was trimmed by 4 bases and J by 2 bases, leaving 12 bases between them. Germline CDR1 and CDR2: SGHVS and FQNEAQ. The CDR3 has 15 residues. The CDR3 loop is CASSSPRRGNQPQHF. The CDR3 DNA reads TGTGCCAGCAGCTCCCCCAGGAGGGGCAATCAGCCCCAGCATTTT.

The table lists this clonotype with a few counts. The V gene is TRBV7-2, the J gene TRBJ1-2, with D possibly matching TRBD1 (6 bases). Deletions cut 8 bases from V and 3 bases from J, with 13 bases between. The CDR3 runs 13 residues. Germline values: CDR1 SGHTA, CDR2 FQGNSA. The CDR3 nucleotides read TGTGCCAGCGGCGGCAGGGGAGACTATGGCTACACCTTC. It is translated as CASGGRGDYGYTF.

The table lists this clonotype with a few counts. In nucleotides, the CDR3 is TGTGCCAGCAGTTCCCCGCGGACCGCCTCCTACGAGCAGTACTTC. Translated: CASSSPRTASYEQYF. This rearrangement joins TRBV2 to TRBJ2-7; D is uncertain. CDR3 length equals 15 residues. From germline, CDR1 is SNHLY and CDR2 FYNNEI. V was trimmed by 5 bases and J by 0 bases, leaving 14 bases between them.

The table lists this clonotype with a few counts. V is TRBV7-2 and J is TRBJ2-3; 8 bases map to TRBD2. Germline values: CDR1 SGHTA, CDR2 FQGNSA. The ends lost 5 bases at V and 4 bases at J; junction bases unmatched: 11. There are 16 residues in the CDR3. The CDR3 nucleotides read TGTGCCAGCAGCCCTCCGGGACTAGGGGGTCCAGATACGCAGTATTTT. Its protein is CASSPPGLGGPDTQYF.

This clonotype was counted a few times. V gene TRBV25-1 combines with J gene TRBJ1-2; no clear D. Germline loops: CDR1 MGHDK, CDR2 SYGVNS. The ends were cut back, 1 base at V and 3 bases at J, with 9 bases in the middle. The CDR3 sequence is 14 residues long. DNA for the CDR3: TGTGCCAGCAGTGAATCGCCGTTTTACTATGGCTACACCTTC. Translation gives CASSESPFYYGYTF.

This clonotype showed up many times. The rearrangement joins TRBV7-2 to TRBJ2-3; 8 bases are a match to TRBD2. Trimming at V came to 6 bases and at J to 3 bases, leaving 14 bases not matched to a gene. Germline-derived CDR1 and CDR2 are SGHTA and FQGNSA. The CDR3 is 17 amino acids. The CDR3 DNA sequence: TGTGCCAGCAGTCCCTCGGGGGGGGCCGGAGGTACAGATACGCAGTATTTT. This sequence encodes CASSPSGGAGGTDTQYF. Using reference TRBV7-2 and TRBJ2-3 for the parts outside the CDR3, the full variable domain is GAGVSQSPSNKVTEKGKDVELRCDPISGHTALYWYRQSLGQGLEFLIYFQGNSAPDKSGLPSDRFSAERTGGSVSTLTIQRTQQEDSAVYLCASSPSGGAGGTDTQYFGPGTRLTVL.

The sample holds a few counts of this clonotype. This rearrangement joins TRBV6-1 to TRBJ2-6; D may be TRBD1 (6 bases). With 2 bases removed from V and 0 bases from J, the gap between germline ends came to 14 bases. CDR3 length: 18 amino acids. Looked up from germline, CDR1 is MNHNS and CDR2 is SASEGT. The CDR3 coding sequence is TGTGCCAGCAGTGAATTCGGCAGGGGAATCTCTGGGGCCAACGTCCTGACTTTC. Translating gives CASSEFGRGISGANVLTF.

This sequence joins TRBV2 and TRBJ2-2, with no clear D. Trimming shortened V by 6 bases and J by 3 bases, and 5 bases separated the two germline ends. Per germline, CDR1 SNHLY and CDR2 FYNNEI. This CDR3 comprises 12 residues. This chain's CDR3 is CASRQDTGELFF. In DNA form, the CDR3 reads TGTGCCAGCAGGCAGGACACCGGGGAGCTGTTTTTT.

The rearrangement links TRBV19 to TRBJ2-7; 10 nucleotides agree with TRBD2. V shed 7 bases, J shed 4 bases, and the junction held 4 bases outside the gene matches. CDR1 is LNHDA, CDR2 SQIVND, per germline (reference sequence). The CDR3 length is 13 residues. CDR3 region: CASTSSGSYEQYF. CDR3 DNA sequence: TGTGCCAGTACTTCTAGCGGGAGTTACGAGCAGTACTTC.

This chain links TRBV4-1 with TRBJ2-5; 12 positions match TRBD2. The germline V gene encodes CDR1 MGHRA and CDR2 YSYEKL. V gave up 7 bases and J gave up 5 bases; unmatched junction bases: 5. The CDR3 consists of 14 residues. The CDR3 nucleotides are TGCGCCAGCAACCTGGGACTAGCGGGTGAGACCCAGTACTTC. Translation gives CASNLGLAGETQYF.

This rearrangement joins TRBV12-3 or TRBV12-4 to TRBJ1-5, with a weak D call TRBD1 (5 bases). V lost 8 bases and J lost 0, with 11 bases in between. The CDR3 loop spans 14 amino acids. The CDR3 loop reads CASCQGYSNQPQHF. CDR3 bases: TGTGCCAGCTGTCAGGGATATAGCAATCAGCCCCAGCATTTT.